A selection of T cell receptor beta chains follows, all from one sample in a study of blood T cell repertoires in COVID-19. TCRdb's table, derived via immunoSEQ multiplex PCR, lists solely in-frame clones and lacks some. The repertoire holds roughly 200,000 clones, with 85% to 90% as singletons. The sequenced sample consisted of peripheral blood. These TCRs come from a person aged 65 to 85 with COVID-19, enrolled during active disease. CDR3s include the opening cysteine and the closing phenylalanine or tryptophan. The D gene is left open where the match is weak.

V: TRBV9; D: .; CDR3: CASSAGSMNTEAFF
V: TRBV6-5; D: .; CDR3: CASSRTGEGIEPQHF
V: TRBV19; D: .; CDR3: CASSTSGTTALYGYTF
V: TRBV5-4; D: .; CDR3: CASSRVGDSNTIYF
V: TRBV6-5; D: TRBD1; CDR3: CASSYRQGGGYTF
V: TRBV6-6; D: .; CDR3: CASSPQGLEQYF
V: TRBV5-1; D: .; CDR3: CASSLETGMRDTQYF
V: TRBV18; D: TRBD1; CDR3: CASSPGGAGGIAQHF
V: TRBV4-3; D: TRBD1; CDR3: CASSQDRAGGNEKLFF
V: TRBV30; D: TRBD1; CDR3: CARTTGDSGTIYF
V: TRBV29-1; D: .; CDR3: CSVDSGWDTEAFF
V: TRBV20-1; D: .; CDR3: CSASLEEARGNTEAFF
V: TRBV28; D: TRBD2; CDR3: CASSLDQRGGTGDTQYF
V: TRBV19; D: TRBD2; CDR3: CASKRGGKDTGELFF
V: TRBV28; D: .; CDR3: CASRGTGMNTEAFF
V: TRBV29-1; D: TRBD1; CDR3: CSVKAPDRVNINEQFF
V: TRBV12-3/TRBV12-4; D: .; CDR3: CASTLSGNTIYF